This entry concerns a single TCR beta chain. Its antigen is unidentified. This record belongs to a study of cytomegalovirus exposure and HLA in healthy donors. In the study overall: There were several hundred genotyped donors. Of these, 81% fell in the genetic ancestry cluster associated with self-reported Caucasian donors. Overall study findings and caveats: Several of the most significant clusters appeared, in a later analysis, to be linked to common viral pathogens. Cytomegalovirus status was reportedly diagnosed by the classifier with high sensitivity and specificity.

In the PCR, 60 Vbeta and 13 Jbeta primers were used. Sequencing used immunoSEQ multiplex PCR; TCRdb keeps in-frame clones, though not all of them. Found here are about 200,000 clones; the top ten clones hold 0.74%. Germline assignment: CDR1 MGHRA and CDR2 YSYEKL. CDR3 length equals 14 residues. The V end was cut by 0 bases, the J end by 10 bases, with 12 bases between. Material for sequencing was PBMCs. The chain is built from TRBV4-1 and TRBJ1-4; D remains unclear. This receptor was identified in a boy aged 10-17 years in good health and CMV-seronegative. The CDR3 loop reads CASSQDLPPGKLFF. The DNA for the CDR3 is TGCGCCAGCAGCCAAGACTTACCCCCAGGAAAACTGTTTTTT.